This paragraph reports one T cell receptor beta chain. In the source study's methods: Counts of nucleated cells, estimated from reference gene primer amplification, were obtained. Libraries were prepared by immunoSEQ multiplex PCR; TCRdb keeps only in-frame clonotypes and omits some of them. The V and J calls and clone size were taken over from that table, and D and trimming were inferred from the DNA. The sample consists of 40,000 or so clones, approximately 86% of them appearing once. This CDR3 has 15 residues. The junction had 3 bases not matched to a gene; V was cut back by 2 bases and J by 5 bases. The V gene's germline CDR1 is LGHDT and CDR2 YNNKEL (reference sequence). These data belong to a study of blood T cell repertoires in COVID-19. Study information: Whether acute or convalescent, the COVID-19 samples came from the United States, Italy and Spain. The analysed material was cDNA or gDNA that came from T cells, B-cell-depleted T cells, or PBMCs.

This receptor was obtained from a human donor in a cohort sampled during active COVID-19. The J gene is TRBJ2-1, the V gene TRBV3-1 (or the pseudogene TRBV3-2), with 10 bases lining up with TRBD2. Sequencing was performed on peripheral blood. This CDR3 reads CASSQLAGADNEQFF. The CDR3 DNA is TGTGCCAGCAGCCAACTAGCGGGGGCCGACAATGAGCAGTTCTTC.